The 27 T cell receptor beta chains below were found in one sample sequenced in a study of blood T cells in healthy people across ages. Together with a sample-barcoded 5' primer, a J-beta primer mix was included in a second PCR lasting roughly 6 to 12 cycles. Via MiXCR, TCRdb re-called the 5' RACE reads, giving one row per CDR3 protein. The data show about 1.4 million distinct CDR3 sequences, 45% to 70% seen once. The sample consisted of blood. These receptors were taken from a man between 18 and 35 years old in good health.

The genes are TRBV29-1 and TRBJ2-3, with a possible D match to TRBD1 (6 bases). V lost 3 bases, J lost 7 bases, and 14 bases lay in between. The CDR3 covers 13 residues. Germline-derived CDR1 and CDR2 are SQVTM and ANQGSEA. The CDR3 reads CSVEIPDRNTQYF. The CDR3, as DNA: TGCAGCGTTGAGATTCCGGACAGAAATACGCAGTATTTT.

Here the CDR3 DNA reads TGTGCCAGCAGCGCCGAGTCCCGGGGGGCGGCTAATGAAAAACTGTTTTTT. It encodes CASSAESRGAANEKLFF. The chain links TRBV9 to TRBJ1-4; tentative D call: TRBD1 (6 bases). V lost 3 bases to trimming and J lost 3 bases, with 18 bases between them. The CDR3 length is 17 residues. CDR1 and CDR2 from the germline V gene are SGDLS and YYNGEE.

The chain is built from TRBV4-1 and TRBJ2-5, with a tentative D call TRBD1 (5 bases). V was cut by 3 bases and J by 0 bases, with 14 bases left in between. Germline loops: CDR1 MGHRA, CDR2 YSYEKL. This CDR3 contains 16 residues. The CDR3 DNA reads TGCGCCAGCAGCCATTGGGGCAGAAGAAACCAAGAGACCCAGTACTTC. This translates into CASSHWGRRNQETQYF.

V and J are TRBV5-1 and TRBJ2-5; 13 bases align to TRBD2. CDR3 length equals 15 residues. The junction had 1 base not matched to a gene; V was cut back by 0 bases and J by 5 bases. Germline assignment: CDR1 SGHRS and CDR2 YFSETQ. As DNA, the CDR3 is TGCGCCAGCAGCTTGGGGACTAGCGGGAGTGAGACCCAGTACTTC. Translated, it gives CASSLGTSGSETQYF.

V usage is TRBV13 and J usage is TRBJ2-1; 9 nucleotides line up with TRBD2. The end of the DNA is better explained by TRBJ2-7, so the J call may be wrong. This CDR3 spans 17 amino acids. Germline assignment: CDR1 PRHDT and CDR2 FYEKMQ (reference sequence). This chain's CDR3 is CASSLSLAGSSYNEQYF. The CDR3, as DNA: TGTGCCAGCAGCTTAAGTCTAGCGGGGAGCTCCTACAATGAGCAGTACTTC.

V is TRBV21-1 and J is TRBJ2-3; TRBD2, the D gene given by the table, was not confirmed from the DNA. TRBV21-1 is noted as a pseudogene. This CDR3 region has 21 residues. This CDR3 is CASTLRAGTHMTSIITDTQYF. The CDR3 DNA reads as TGTGCCAGCACCTTGCGAGCGGGGACACACATGACTAGCATCATAACAGATACGCAGTATTTT.

The chain joins TRBV6-1 to TRBJ1-1; a possible D gene is TRBD1 (6 bases). The V end lost 2 bases, the J end lost 1 base, and 11 bases lay between the germline ends. CDR1 is MNHNS, CDR2 SASEGT, per germline. There are 15 residues in the CDR3. CDR3 residues: CASSELGQRNTEAFF. DNA for the CDR3: TGTGCCAGCAGTGAACTGGGACAACGGAACACTGAAGCTTTCTTT.

For the CDR3, the DNA is TGTGCCAGCAGTTCCACCGGACAGTACAGATCAAACATTCAGTACTTC. Protein product: CASSSTGQYRSNIQYF. This rearrangement joins TRBV12-3 or TRBV12-4 to TRBJ2-4; D may be TRBD1 (6 bases). This CDR3 spans 16 amino acids. V lost 4 bases and J 6 bases, leaving 19 bases between the germline ends.

This chain joins TRBV20-1 and TRBJ2-7; 11 bases line up with TRBD2. V dropped 3 bases and J dropped 0; count of bases not matched to a gene: 7. Germline-derived CDR1 and CDR2 are DFQATT and SNEGSKA (reference sequence). This CDR3 has 16 residues. CDR3 loop: CSARETSGGFSYEQYF. Here the CDR3 DNA reads TGCAGTGCTAGGGAAACTAGCGGGGGCTTCTCCTACGAGCAGTACTTC.

The CDR3: CASTEGASPASYEQYF. In nucleotides, the CDR3 is TGTGCCAGCACCGAGGGGGCATCCCCGGCCTCCTACGAGCAGTACTTC. The V and J genes are TRBV9 and TRBJ2-7, with 7 nucleotides matching TRBD1. Germline values: CDR1 SGDLS, CDR2 YYNGEE. CDR3 size: 16 residues. With V trimmed by 6 bases and J by 0 bases, 12 bases remained unmatched.

This clonotype was observed a handful of times. This rearrangement joins TRBV6-6 to TRBJ2-7; D is tentatively TRBD1 or TRBD2 (5 bases each). V was trimmed by 5 bases and J by 0 bases, leaving 8 bases between them. The CDR3 covers 13 residues. Germline CDR1 and CDR2: MNHNY and SVGAGI (reference sequence). In nucleotides, the CDR3 is TGTGCCAGCAGTGATGGGGGCTCCTACGAGCAGTACTTC. Protein: CASSDGGSYEQYF.

V usage is TRBV12-3 or TRBV12-4 and J usage is TRBJ2-7; weak D call: TRBD2 (5 bases). The V gene lost 3 bases and the J gene lost 5 bases, with 11 bases spanning the gap. The CDR3 spans 13 residues. The CDR3 loop is CASSFLGSNEQYF. The CDR3 DNA reads as TGTGCCAGCAGTTTCTTAGGGAGCAACGAGCAGTACTTC.

This chain connects TRBV12-3 or TRBV12-4 to TRBJ2-1, with TRBD2 matching over 9 bases. The CDR3 loop spans 15 amino acids. V lost 9 bases and J lost 8; bases outside the gene matches: 14. CDR3 sequence: CASKTQREVRYEQFF. For the CDR3, the DNA is TGTGCCAGTAAAACCCAGCGGGAGGTTAGGTATGAGCAGTTCTTC.

The rearrangement joins TRBV4-1 to TRBJ2-1, with TRBD2 matching 8 bases. The germline gives CDR1 MGHRA, CDR2 YSYEKL. With 0 bases clipped from V and 6 bases from J, the junction kept 7 bases outside the gene matches. CDR3 length: 16 amino acids. The CDR3 loop reads CASSQETGGPSNEQFF. CDR3 bases: TGCGCCAGCAGCCAAGAAACGGGAGGGCCAAGCAATGAGCAGTTCTTC.

This chain uses TRBV7-2 with TRBJ2-5; 7 bases line up with TRBD2. Germline CDR1 SGHTA, CDR2 FQGNSA. This CDR3 is built from 17 residues. The V and J ends lost 6 bases and 5 bases, in that order; junction bases with no gene match: 18. The CDR3 sequence is CASSSIPRTGGGETQYF. In DNA, the CDR3 is TGTGCCAGCAGTTCTATCCCTAGGACGGGGGGAGGCGAGACCCAGTACTTC.

This CDR3 is CAISESTGGQGNYGYTF. DNA for the CDR3: TGTGCCATCAGTGAGTCGACGGGGGGGCAGGGTAACTATGGCTACACCTTC. V usage is TRBV10-3 and J usage is TRBJ1-2; a weak D match, TRBD1 (6 bases). The ends were cut back, 0 bases at V and 1 base at J, with 15 bases in the middle. Germline loops: CDR1 ENHRY, CDR2 SYGVKD. This CDR3 comprises 17 residues.

The gene calls are TRBV10-3 and TRBJ2-5; perhaps TRBD2 as D (5 bases). Germline loops: CDR1 ENHRY, CDR2 SYGVKD. With 0 bases removed from V and 2 bases from J, the gap between germline ends came to 16 bases. This CDR3 contains 17 residues. The CDR3 reads CAISESVGSNLQETQYF. For the CDR3, the DNA is TGTGCCATCAGTGAGTCTGTAGGGAGTAACCTACAAGAGACCCAGTACTTC.

There are a few counts of this clonotype. This chain links TRBV10-3 with TRBJ2-7; D is unclear. The CDR3 extends over 11 amino acids. V lost 10 bases, J lost 2 bases, and 9 bases lay in between. Germline loops: CDR1 ENHRY, CDR2 SYGVKD. The CDR3: CATMETYEQYF. The CDR3 DNA follows: TGTGCCACCATGGAGACCTACGAGCAGTACTTC.

The chain carries TRBV25-1 and TRBJ1-2; 8 bases are a match to TRBD1. V shed 5 bases and J 4 bases; nucleotides not matched to a gene: 9. Germline-derived CDR1 and CDR2 are MGHDK and SYGVNS. The CDR3 totals 15 residues. CDR3 in amino acids: CASSHGAGGIYGYTF. As DNA, the CDR3 is TGTGCCAGCAGTCACGGGGCAGGGGGCATCTATGGCTACACCTTC.

The chain employs TRBV27 and TRBJ2-1, with D possibly matching TRBD2 (5 bases). This CDR3 is built from 15 residues. CDR1 is MNHEY, CDR2 SMNVEV, per germline (reference sequence). Trimming pared 3 bases from V and 8 bases from J, leaving 17 bases between. The CDR3 loop reads CASSFLRAPHDEQFF. CDR3 sequence (DNA): TGTGCCAGCAGTTTCCTGCGGGCCCCCCATGATGAGCAGTTCTTC.

This clonotype was seen more than once but under ten times. The J gene is TRBJ1-6, the V gene TRBV20-1; D remains unclear. Trimming stripped 2 bases from V and 3 bases from J, with 11 bases between. Germline V lookup: CDR1 DFQATT, CDR2 SNEGSKA (reference sequence). CDR3 length: 15 residues. CDR3 nucleotide sequence: TGCAGTGCTAGATTCGGCCCAATCTATAATTCACCCCTCCACTTT. Translated: CSARFGPIYNSPLHF.

This clonotype has more than one count but fewer than ten. The chain links TRBV15 to TRBJ2-7; the D gene could be TRBD1 or TRBD2 (5 bases each). The V end was cut by 1 base, the J end by 3 bases, with 16 bases between. CDR1 LNHNV and CDR2 YYDKDF come from the germline V gene (reference sequence). The CDR3 spans 16 residues. CDR3 coding DNA: TGTGCCACCAGCAGAGTCTCCGGGGCTCCTCTCTACGAGCAGTACTTC. Translation gives CATSRVSGAPLYEQYF.

The count of this clonotype is one. This chain joins TRBV6-6 and TRBJ2-3; perhaps TRBD2 as D (6 bases). This CDR3 spans 16 amino acids. Trimming shortened V by 0 bases and J by 4 bases, and 14 bases separated the two germline ends. Germline V gives CDR1 MNHNY, CDR2 SVGAGI (reference sequence). The chain's CDR3 is CASSYSKGLGPDTQYF. The CDR3 DNA is TGTGCCAGCAGTTACTCGAAGGGACTTGGCCCAGATACGCAGTATTTT.

The chain uses TRBV5-5 and TRBJ2-1, with 8 positions matching TRBD2. The V and J ends lost 1 base and 10 bases, in that order; junction bases with no gene match: 25. Per germline, CDR1 SGHKS and CDR2 YYEKEE (reference sequence). This CDR3 comprises 20 residues. In nucleotides, the CDR3 is TGTGCCAGCAGCTTGTACAACACCCCCTACGACGGGACTAGTCTCCGGGAGCAGTTCTTC. Its protein product is CASSLYNTPYDGTSLREQFF.

There are a few counts of this clonotype. The gene calls are TRBV27 and TRBJ1-4; D gene uncertain. V was cut by 4 bases and J by 5 bases, with 5 bases left in between. CDR1 is MNHEY, CDR2 SMNVEV, per germline (reference sequence). The CDR3 contains 12 residues. The CDR3 spells CASSYSNEKLFF. The CDR3 nucleotides read TGTGCCAGCAGTTACTCCAATGAAAAACTGTTTTTT.

This clonotype was seen only a few times. The chain uses TRBV4-3 and TRBJ2-1, with 13 bases that match TRBD2. The CDR3 runs to 16 residues. CDR1 and CDR2 from the germline V gene are LGHNA and YSLEER. Losses at the gene ends were 2 bases for V and 7 bases for J; bases not matched to a gene: 5. CDR3 nucleotides: TGCGCCAGCAGCCAACTAACTAGCGGGGGGGGTAATGAGCAGTTCTTC. Its translation: CASSQLTSGGGNEQFF.

The genes are TRBV15 and TRBJ2-5; TRBD2 is a possible D gene (6 bases). CDR3 length equals 15 residues. Trimming took off 8 bases at V and 1 base at J, with 17 bases between the two ends. Germline V gene lookup returns CDR1 LNHNV and CDR2 YYDKDF (reference sequence). The CDR3 here is CATARTGTLQETQYF. In DNA, the CDR3 is TGTGCCACCGCCCGAACGGGGACTCTCCAAGAGACCCAGTACTTC.